These 29 T cell receptor beta chains share one sample of origin, sequenced in a study of T-cell memory formation after mild COVID-19. TCRdb analysed the 5' RACE reads with MiXCR anew, one entry per CDR3 protein. The repertoire holds 400,000 to 450,000 distinct CDR3 sequences, with under 20% as singletons. Sequenced sample: PBMCs or a T cell subset sorted from them (not recorded which). The source of these receptors is a man aged 18 to 29 who had mild COVID-19 (a few samples of this study predate the infection). Cell type and time point are not known.

The table lists this clonotype with many counts. The chain combines TRBV10-3 with TRBJ2-5; D is ambiguous. Germline values: CDR1 ENHRY, CDR2 SYGVKD. CDR3 length: 12 amino acids. The ends were cut back, 2 bases at V and 3 bases at J, with 4 bases in the middle. The CDR3 protein is CAISEREETQYF. The CDR3 coding sequence is TGTGCCATCAGTGAGAGGGAAGAGACCCAGTACTTC.

This clonotype was found once. V and J are TRBV10-3 and TRBJ2-3; D possibly corresponds to TRBD2 (6 bases). Germline loops: CDR1 ENHRY, CDR2 SYGVKD. The V and J ends lost 6 bases and 0 bases respectively, with 7 bases between them. This CDR3 spans 13 amino acids. The CDR3 reads CAISGGSTDTQYF. As DNA, the CDR3 is TGTGCCATCAGCGGGGGTAGCACAGATACGCAGTATTTT.

This clonotype came up many times. This sequence joins TRBV7-2 and TRBJ2-1; 8 nucleotides agree with TRBD1. Germline-derived CDR1 and CDR2 are SGHTA and FQGNSA. CDR3 length: 15 residues. V trimming: 3 bases; J trimming: 1 base; junction bases outside the gene matches: 2. The CDR3 here is CASSFDRGSYNEQFF. The CDR3 coding sequence is TGTGCCAGCAGCTTCGACAGGGGTTCCTACAATGAGCAGTTCTTC.

This chain uses TRBV5-4 with TRBJ2-1; perhaps D is TRBD1 or TRBD2 (5 bases each). The length of the CDR3 is 15 residues. Germline V gives CDR1 SGHNT, CDR2 YYREEE (reference sequence). The germline V and J ends were trimmed by 3 bases and 1 base, with 11 bases remaining between them. CDR3 region: CASSWDPGSYNEQFF. In nucleotides, the CDR3 is TGTGCCAGCAGCTGGGACCCAGGGTCCTACAATGAGCAGTTCTTC.

This clonotype was observed a few times. The V and J genes are TRBV28 and TRBJ1-2; the D is unclear. The CDR3 has 12 amino acids. Per the germline V gene, CDR1 is MDHEN and CDR2 is SYDVKM. Trimming removed 6 bases at V and 8 bases at J, with 13 bases between. Written as DNA, the CDR3 is TGTGCCAGCAGCTCCCCCGGAAAAGGCTACACCTTC. This translates into CASSSPGKGYTF.

This clonotype was seen more than once but under ten times. The V call is TRBV9, the J call TRBJ2-3, with D possibly being TRBD1 (5 bases). V was trimmed by 4 bases and J by 2 bases, leaving 14 bases between them. In germline, CDR1 is SGDLS, CDR2 YYNGEE. This CDR3 is built from 15 residues. CDR3 region: CASSLGARYTDTQYF. The CDR3 nucleotides are TGTGCCAGCAGCTTAGGGGCCAGGTACACAGATACGCAGTATTTT.

The table lists this clonotype with a count of one. V is TRBV28 and J is TRBJ2-3; the D is unclear. The germline V gene encodes CDR1 MDHEN and CDR2 SYDVKM. The V gene lost 6 bases and the J gene lost 2 bases, with 12 bases spanning the gap. CDR3 length: 14 residues. The CDR3 nucleotides read TGTGCCAGCAGCCTAACCCCATACACAGATACGCAGTATTTT. Translated: CASSLTPYTDTQYF.

This chain links TRBV30 with TRBJ1-2; 11 bases line up with TRBD1. V dropped 8 bases and J dropped 0; count of bases not matched to a gene: 5. Germline V lookup: CDR1 GTSNPN, CDR2 SVGIG (reference sequence). The CDR3 has 14 amino acids. CDR3 in amino acids: CASGQGAPNYGYTF. The CDR3 DNA reads as TGTGCCAGCGGACAGGGGGCCCCTAACTATGGCTACACCTTC.

This clonotype was seen more than once but under ten times. The chain carries TRBV7-2 and TRBJ2-5, with D perhaps being TRBD1 or TRBD2 (6 bases each). CDR3 length: 13 residues. Trimming removed 7 bases from V and 7 bases from J, with 16 bases in between. Germline CDR1 SGHTA, CDR2 FQGNSA. The CDR3 coding sequence is TGTGCCAGCACCTCGGGGGCCGGGGGGACCCAGTACTTC. The encoded protein is CASTSGAGGTQYF. Filled out from reference TRBV7-2 and TRBJ2-5, the complete variable domain reads GAGVSQSPSNKVTEKGKDVELRCDPISGHTALYWYRQSLGQGLEFLIYFQGNSAPDKSGLPSDRFSAERTGGSVSTLTIQRTQQEDSAVYLCASTSGAGGTQYFGPGTRLLVL.

This clonotype was counted many times. The chain is built from TRBV5-1 and TRBJ1-1, with TRBD1 as a possible D gene (5 bases). From germline, CDR1 is SGHRS and CDR2 YFSETQ. The CDR3 is 13 residues long. Trimming cost V 4 bases and J 0 bases, with 7 bases left between them. The CDR3 loop reads CASSVQVNTEAFF. Written as DNA, the CDR3 is TGCGCCAGCAGCGTACAGGTGAACACTGAAGCTTTCTTT.

V and J are TRBV5-1 and TRBJ2-2; no clear D. This CDR3 has 13 amino acids. Germline assignment: CDR1 SGHRS and CDR2 YFSETQ. The V gene lost 2 bases and the J gene lost 7 bases, with 9 bases spanning the gap. DNA for the CDR3: TGCGCCAGCAGCTTAGAAGTGGGCGGGGAGCTGTTTTTT. Translated, it gives CASSLEVGGELFF. The full variable domain, rest sourced from reference TRBV5-1 and TRBJ2-2, is KAGVTQTPRYLIKTRGQQVTLSCSPISGHRSVSWYQQTPGQGLQFLFEYFSETQRNKGNFPGRFSGRQFSNSRSEMNVSTLELGDSALYLCASSLEVGGELFFGEGSRLTVL.

This clonotype was recorded a few times. V is TRBV7-2 and J is TRBJ2-5, with D perhaps TRBD2 (5 bases). Trimming removed 5 bases from V and 2 bases from J, with 9 bases in between. The CDR3 totals 13 residues. Per germline, CDR1 SGHTA and CDR2 FQGNSA. The CDR3 reads CASSTGEQETQYF. The CDR3 nucleotides read TGTGCCAGCAGCACCGGGGAACAAGAGACCCAGTACTTC.

This clonotype was seen a handful of times. The chain links TRBV12-3 or TRBV12-4 to TRBJ2-7; TRBD1 matches at 7 bases. The CDR3 length is 15 residues. J gave up 4 bases and V 6 bases, and 12 bases lay outside the gene matches. The CDR3 loop reads CASSLRDRDKYEQYF. DNA for the CDR3: TGTGCCAGCAGCCTCCGGGACAGAGACAAATACGAGCAGTACTTC.

This clonotype was counted only a few times. The genes are TRBV10-3 and TRBJ2-2; 8 nucleotides align to TRBD1. This CDR3 region has 14 residues. The V segment lost 10 bases and the J segment 0 bases; nucleotides outside the gene matches: 4. In germline, CDR1 is ENHRY, CDR2 SYGVKD. Written as DNA, the CDR3 is TGTGCCAACTCGGGACAGGCGAACACCGGGGAGCTGTTTTTT. Protein: CANSGQANTGELFF.

This clonotype has only a few counts. The CDR3 bases are TGCGCCAGCAGCCCGGGGGGGCTAGCGGAAAATGAGCAGTTCTTC. Translating it yields CASSPGGLAENEQFF. This chain links TRBV5-1 with TRBJ2-1; 8 positions agree with TRBD2. Germline CDR1 reads SGHRS; CDR2 reads YFSETQ. The CDR3 sequence is 15 residues long. V was clipped by 4 bases and J by 7 bases; unmatched bases: 10.

This clonotype was detected only a few times. V is TRBV6-5 and J is TRBJ2-2, with 10 bases aligning to TRBD2. The germline V gene encodes CDR1 MNHEY and CDR2 SVGAGI. This CDR3 region has 16 residues. J gave up 3 bases and V 5 bases, and 6 bases lay outside the gene matches. The CDR3 DNA sequence: TGTGCCAGCAGTCTAAGCGGGGGGGCGGACACCGGGGAGCTGTTTTTT. Encoded protein: CASSLSGGADTGELFF.

This clonotype appeared a few times. This chain joins TRBV12-3 or TRBV12-4 and TRBJ2-2; either TRBD1 or TRBD2 may supply D (5 bases each). The germline V and J ends were trimmed by 2 bases and 11 bases, with 18 bases remaining between them. This CDR3 has 15 amino acids. The CDR3 loop is CASSLSFNHRGELFF. CDR3 sequence (DNA): TGTGCCAGCAGTTTAAGTTTCAACCACCGGGGCGAGCTGTTTTTT.

The chain carries TRBV12-3 or TRBV12-4 and TRBJ1-4; a weak D match, TRBD1 (5 bases). V shed 6 bases and J shed 11 bases, with 13 bases lying between them. The CDR3 runs 12 residues. The CDR3 DNA sequence: TGTGCCAGCAGCCCGGGACGGGGGAAACTGTTTTTT. Protein: CASSPGRGKLFF.

This clonotype was seen more than once but under ten times. The V and J genes are TRBV7-6 and TRBJ2-1; D remains unclear. Trimming took 5 bases from V and 5 from J, leaving 13 bases between them. The CDR3 is 14 amino acids. Germline-derived CDR1 and CDR2 are SGHVS and FNYEAQ. The DNA for the CDR3 is TGTGCCAGCAGCCCGATTTATCGGAACAATGAGCAGTTCTTC. It translates to CASSPIYRNNEQFF.

The chain recombines TRBV5-5 with TRBJ1-2; D is undetermined. The CDR3 spans 13 residues. Trimming cost V 4 bases and J 4 bases, with 11 bases left between them. CDR1 SGHKS and CDR2 YYEKEE come from the germline V gene (reference sequence). The CDR3 DNA follows: TGTGCCAGCAGCGCTTCCTTTGGCTATGGCTACACCTTC. This translates into CASSASFGYGYTF.

This clonotype was detected only a few times. This rearrangement joins TRBV3-1 to TRBJ2-1, with a tentative D call TRBD2 (6 bases). V lost 4 bases and J 5 bases, leaving 12 bases between the germline ends. The CDR3 contains 14 residues. CDR1 LGHDT and CDR2 YNNKEL come from the germline V gene (reference sequence). The CDR3 nucleotides are TGTGCCAGCAGCCTCCGGCCGGGAGACAATGAGCAGTTCTTC. It is translated as CASSLRPGDNEQFF.

In DNA, the CDR3 is TGTGCCATCAGCACCGGGACAACCGCCGGTGGAAACACCATATATTTT. Amino acid sequence: CAISTGTTAGGNTIYF. The rearrangement uses TRBV10-3 and TRBJ1-3; TRBD1 might be the D (6 bases). The V end was cut by 6 bases, the J end by 3 bases, with 18 bases between. Germline CDR1 is ENHRY and CDR2 is SYGVKD. The CDR3 extends over 16 amino acids.

This clonotype was observed many times. V is TRBV4-3 and J is TRBJ2-2; 7 nucleotides line up with TRBD1. Germline assignment: CDR1 LGHNA and CDR2 YSLEER. With 4 bases clipped from V and 4 bases from J, the junction kept 6 bases outside the gene matches. The CDR3 runs to 15 residues. The CDR3 spells CASSPATGSTGELFF. As DNA, the CDR3 is TGCGCCAGCAGCCCAGCGACAGGGAGCACCGGGGAGCTGTTTTTT.

This clonotype was found a few times. The chain is built from TRBV28 and TRBJ2-4; 10 bases map to TRBD2. CDR1 MDHEN and CDR2 SYDVKM come from the germline V gene. CDR3 length equals 16 residues. Trimming removed 3 bases from V and 2 bases from J; junction bases left unmatched: 4. CDR3 sequence reads: CASSFLAGGTKNIQYF. In DNA, the CDR3 is TGTGCCAGCAGTTTTTTAGCGGGGGGCACCAAAAACATTCAGTACTTC.

A few counts support this clonotype. The chain carries TRBV18 and TRBJ2-7; 8 bases are a match to TRBD1. Germline V gives CDR1 KGHSH, CDR2 LQKENI. V shed 6 bases, J shed 2 bases, and the junction held 9 bases outside the gene matches. This CDR3 comprises 15 residues. The CDR3 loop is CASSPGQGLTYEQYF. CDR3 in DNA: TGTGCCAGCTCCCCAGGACAGGGATTAACCTACGAGCAGTACTTC.

This clonotype was recorded a few times. The chain joins TRBV5-1 to TRBJ2-5; TRBD1 agrees at 7 bases. Germline V CDR1 and CDR2: SGHRS, YFSETQ. CDR3 length equals 18 residues. Unmatched junction bases numbered 17, after V lost 4 bases and J lost 2 bases. The CDR3 spells CASSRSKGAGLVQETQYF. As DNA, the CDR3 is TGCGCCAGCAGCCGTTCTAAGGGGGCTGGTCTGGTTCAAGAGACCCAGTACTTC.

As concerns this clonotype: A junction boundary mismatches the germline segment, possibly from a read error. This sequence joins TRBV7-8 and TRBJ2-2, with 8 nucleotides matching TRBD2. Germline assignment: CDR1 SGHVS and CDR2 FQNEAQ. This CDR3 region has 18 residues. CDR3: CASTLNPGGAVNTGELFF. The DNA for the CDR3 is TGTGCCAGCACCTTAAACCCCGGGGGGGCTGTAAACACCGGGGAGCTGTTTTTT.

This clonotype was seen a few times. The gene calls are TRBV29-1 and TRBJ2-3, with D perhaps given as TRBD1 or TRBD2 (5 bases each). The CDR3 loop spans 13 amino acids. Germline values: CDR1 SQVTM, CDR2 ANQGSEA. V was cut by 7 bases and J by 0 bases, with 11 bases left in between. The CDR3 DNA sequence: TGCAGCGCCCAGGGACCGAGCACAGATACGCAGTATTTT. Its translation: CSAQGPSTDTQYF.

This clonotype was seen a handful of times. V usage is TRBV15 and J usage is TRBJ2-2; D not certain. Trimming stripped 4 bases from V and 8 bases from J, with 11 bases between. CDR1 is LNHNV, CDR2 YYDKDF, per germline (reference sequence). CDR3 size: 13 residues. The CDR3 bases are TGTGCCACCAGCACCACCGCCCGGGGGGAGCTGTTTTTT. Translated, it gives CATSTTARGELFF.